These 28 T cell receptor beta chains originate from one sample sequenced in a study of blood T cell repertoires in COVID-19. The table came from immunoSEQ multiplex PCR; TCRdb's copy has only in-frame clones and leaves some out. The table includes 400,000 to 500,000 clones, roughly 90% detected once. Source material: PBMCs or T cells enriched from blood (not recorded which). Receptors were obtained from a woman between 18 and 29 years old who had been exposed to COVID-19.

This clone appeared once. The DNA of the CDR3 is TGTGCCAGCAGAGAACAAGGAGTCTTTGGCTACACCTTC. Residues: CASREQGVFGYTF. This chain uses TRBV12-3 or TRBV12-4 with TRBJ1-2; D not certain. V lost 6 bases and J lost 7, with 15 bases in between. The length of the CDR3 is 13 residues.

The sample holds one count of this clone. CDR3 in amino acids: CASSPSEGRVGGYTF. CDR3 DNA sequence: TGTGCCAGCTCACCTTCGGAAGGGAGGGTTGGAGGCTACACCTTC. The chain has TRBV18 and TRBJ1-2; D is undetermined. From germline, CDR1 is KGHSH and CDR2 LQKENI. The CDR3 consists of 15 residues. Trimming shortened V by 3 bases and J by 8 bases, and 19 bases separated the two germline ends. Looking up the rest from reference TRBV18 and TRBJ1-2 gives the full variable domain: NAGVMQNPRHLVRRRGQEARLRCSPMKGHSHVYWYRQLPEEGLKFMVYLQKENIIDESGMPKERFSAEFPKEGPSILRIQQVVRGDSAAYFCASSPSEGRVGGYTFGSGTRLTVV.

V is TRBV27 and J is TRBJ2-3; 10 bases match TRBD2. The CDR3 is 15 amino acids. Looked up from germline, CDR1 is MNHEY and CDR2 is SMNVEV (reference sequence). The junction had 1 base not matched to a gene; V was cut back by 0 bases and J by 4 bases. The CDR3 here is CASSLSGLAADTQYF. The CDR3 DNA follows: TGTGCCAGCAGTTTATCTGGACTAGCGGCAGATACGCAGTATTTT.

The chain combines TRBV4-3 with TRBJ2-3; TRBD2 aligns across 13 bases. The CDR3 consists of 17 residues. Looked up from germline, CDR1 is LGHNA and CDR2 is YSLEER. Unmatched junction bases numbered 7, after V lost 3 bases and J lost 4 bases. This CDR3 reads CASSHRLAGGGADTQYF. DNA for the CDR3: TGCGCCAGCAGCCACAGACTAGCGGGGGGCGGGGCAGATACGCAGTATTTT.

The chain couples TRBV6-5 to TRBJ2-7; 8 bases are shared with TRBD1. The CDR3 covers 15 residues. V trimming: 4 bases; J trimming: 3 bases; junction bases outside the gene matches: 8. Germline-derived CDR1 and CDR2 are MNHEY and SVGAGI. The CDR3 DNA follows: TGTGCCAGCAGTTCCCGCTTGGGACAGGTCTACGAGCAGTACTTC. Its translation is CASSSRLGQVYEQYF.

The chain recombines TRBV4-1 with TRBJ1-5; 10 bases align to TRBD1. This CDR3 has 15 residues. Trimming removed 4 bases from V and 6 bases from J; junction bases left unmatched: 6. Germline CDR1 is MGHRA and CDR2 is YSYEKL. The CDR3 spells CASSPGQGSSQPQHF. The CDR3 DNA sequence: TGCGCCAGCAGCCCGGGACAGGGGTCTAGTCAGCCCCAGCATTTT.

This chain connects TRBV5-8 to TRBJ1-3; D ambiguous. The CDR3 consists of 15 residues. The V end lost 0 bases, the J end lost 0 bases, and 7 bases lay between the germline ends. CDR1 and CDR2 (germline): SGHTS, YDEGEE. The CDR3: CASSLDGYSGNTIYF. As DNA, the CDR3 is TGTGCCAGCAGCTTGGACGGTTACTCTGGAAACACCATATATTTT.

The V gene is TRBV7-8, the J gene TRBJ2-3; a possible D gene is TRBD2 (5 bases). Trimming shortened V by 5 bases and J by 1 base, and 19 bases separated the two germline ends. The CDR3 contains 17 residues. CDR1 is SGHVS and CDR2 is FQNEAQ in the germline V gene. In nucleotides, the CDR3 is TGTGCCAGCAGCCCCTGGTACCTTAGCGAACGCACAGATACGCAGTATTTT. Protein: CASSPWYLSERTDTQYF.

The chain has TRBV4-1 and TRBJ2-5; TRBD1 aligns across 7 bases. The J segment lost 2 bases and the V segment lost 4 bases, leaving 4 bases of the junction unmatched. CDR3 length: 14 residues. Germline V gene sequence: CDR1 MGHRA, CDR2 YSYEKL. CDR3 in amino acids: CASSPRQGQETQYF. CDR3 coding DNA: TGCGCCAGCAGCCCCCGACAGGGACAAGAGACCCAGTACTTC.

V gene TRBV3-1 (or the pseudogene TRBV3-2) combines with J gene TRBJ1-5; 7 nucleotides align to TRBD1. CDR3 size: 18 residues. Looked up from germline, CDR1 is LGHDT and CDR2 is YNNKEL (reference sequence). V lost 0 bases and J lost 4; bases outside the gene matches: 12. Here the CDR3 DNA reads TGTGCCAGCAGCCAAGAGCGAATACAGGGGTTGAGAAATCAGCCCCAGCATTTT. This encodes CASSQERIQGLRNQPQHF.

V usage is TRBV20-1 and J usage is TRBJ2-7; 8 positions match TRBD2. The trim removed 3 bases at V and 1 base at J, leaving 5 bases unmatched. The CDR3 runs to 14 residues. Germline CDR1 is DFQATT and CDR2 is SNEGSKA (reference sequence). CDR3 loop: CSASSSGYSYEQYF. The CDR3 coding sequence is TGCAGTGCTAGTTCTAGCGGGTATTCCTACGAGCAGTACTTC.

The V and J genes are TRBV18 and TRBJ2-7; 8 bases are a match to TRBD2. Trimming at V came to 4 bases and at J to 3 bases, leaving 5 bases not matched to a gene. Germline V CDR1 and CDR2: KGHSH, LQKENI. CDR3 length: 14 amino acids. CDR3 residues: CASSLTGLGYEQYF. The CDR3 nucleotides read TGTGCCAGCTCACTCACGGGACTAGGCTACGAGCAGTACTTC.

This chain links TRBV28 with TRBJ1-2; 8 nucleotides line up with TRBD1. The germline V gene encodes CDR1 MDHEN and CDR2 SYDVKM. V was pared by 4 bases and J by 8 bases, with 12 bases of the junction left unmatched. This CDR3 spans 15 amino acids. CDR3 in amino acids: CASSSLTGVNGGYTF. The CDR3 DNA sequence: TGTGCCAGCAGTTCACTGACAGGGGTGAACGGAGGCTACACCTTC.

The count of this clone is one. This rearrangement joins TRBV5-5 to TRBJ1-1; D gene uncertain. Germline CDR1 SGHKS, CDR2 YYEKEE (reference sequence). Trimming shortened V by 3 bases and J by 1 base, and 13 bases separated the two germline ends. CDR3 size: 15 residues. This chain's CDR3 is CASSSSLSPNTEAFF. The CDR3 DNA is TGTGCCAGCAGCTCATCCCTGAGCCCGAACACTGAAGCTTTCTTT. The full variable domain, its missing parts supplied by reference TRBV5-5 and TRBJ1-1, is DAGVTQSPTHLIKTRGQQVTLRCSPISGHKSVSWYQQVLGQGPQFIFQYYEKEERGRGNFPDRFSARQFPNYSSELNVNALLLGDSALYLCASSSSLSPNTEAFFGQGTRLTVV.

V gene TRBV3-1 (or the pseudogene TRBV3-2) combines with J gene TRBJ2-5; TRBD2 matches at 10 bases. This CDR3 is built from 15 residues. The germline V gene has CDR1 LGHDT and CDR2 YNNKEL (reference sequence). V shed 6 bases and J 2 bases; nucleotides not matched to a gene: 6. Written as DNA, the CDR3 is TGTGCCAGCAGACAGCGGGGGGGATATCAAGAGACCCAGTACTTC. It is translated as CASRQRGGYQETQYF.

This clone was recorded only once. This chain joins TRBV21-1 and TRBJ2-7; the D call of TRBD2 is as the table states it, not checked on the DNA. TRBV21-1 is described as a pseudogene. The CDR3 spans 13 residues. As DNA, the CDR3 is TGTGCCAGCAGCAAAGCGCTTCGGGGCGAGCAGTACTTC. Its translation: CASSKALRGEQYF.

J is TRBJ2-3 and V is TRBV14, with D possibly matching TRBD2 (5 bases). Germline V gene data show CDR1 as SGHDN and CDR2 as FVKESK. V was trimmed by 4 bases and J by 4 bases, leaving 12 bases between them. This CDR3 region has 14 residues. DNA of the CDR3: TGTGCCAGCAGCCGAGGGCCCGGGCCAGATACGCAGTATTTT. As protein: CASSRGPGPDTQYF.

The rearrangement links TRBV9 to TRBJ1-1; TRBD1 aligns across 8 bases. V trimming: 3 bases; J trimming: 3 bases; junction bases outside the gene matches: 7. The CDR3 totals 15 residues. In germline, CDR1 is SGDLS, CDR2 YYNGEE. CDR3 protein: CASSAKDREYTEAFF. The CDR3 bases are TGTGCCAGCAGCGCCAAGGACAGGGAGTACACTGAAGCTTTCTTT.

The CDR3 here is CASSQDPGGWGNEQFF. As DNA, the CDR3 is TGCGCCAGCAGCCAAGATCCGGGGGGCTGGGGCAATGAGCAGTTCTTC. The genes are TRBV4-1 and TRBJ2-1; tentative D call: TRBD2 (7 bases). V shed 0 bases and J shed 6 bases, with 15 bases lying between them. CDR1 and CDR2 from the germline V gene are MGHRA and YSYEKL. This CDR3 is built from 16 residues.

The chain links TRBV19 to TRBJ1-1; D unresolved. Germline V CDR1 and CDR2: LNHDA, SQIVND (reference sequence). Trimming shortened V by 3 bases and J by 0 bases, and 8 bases separated the two germline ends. The length of the CDR3 is 14 residues. CDR3: CASSISQLNTEAFF. In nucleotides, the CDR3 is TGTGCCAGTAGTATCTCACAATTGAACACTGAAGCTTTCTTT.

This clone was observed a single time. The CDR3 sequence is CASSDIRQGRNEKLFF. Written as DNA, the CDR3 is TGTGCCAGCAGCGACATCCGACAGGGGAGGAATGAAAAACTGTTTTTT. This rearrangement joins TRBV25-1 to TRBJ1-4, with 8 bases fitting TRBD1. The length of the CDR3 is 16 residues. Germline CDR1 is MGHDK and CDR2 is SYGVNS. With V trimmed by 6 bases and J by 5 bases, 11 bases remained unmatched.

A single count supports this clone. The CDR3 nucleotides are TGTGCCAGCAGCGTAGTTCAGGGGAGCGGCTACACCTTC. Translated, it gives CASSVVQGSGYTF. The chain employs TRBV9 and TRBJ1-2; weak D call: TRBD1 (6 bases). This CDR3 is 13 amino acids long. The germline V and J ends were trimmed by 0 bases and 8 bases, with 11 bases remaining between them. Per the germline V gene, CDR1 is SGDLS and CDR2 is YYNGEE.

The chain employs TRBV28 and TRBJ2-7; 7 nucleotides match TRBD1. The CDR3 is 15 residues long. The V segment lost 3 bases and the J segment 4 bases; nucleotides outside the gene matches: 9. Per germline, CDR1 MDHEN and CDR2 SYDVKM. The CDR3 region is CASSLGRQGSYEQYF. For the CDR3, the DNA is TGTGCCAGCAGTTTGGGGAGACAGGGTTCTTACGAGCAGTACTTC.

CDR3 DNA: TGTGCCAGCAGTGTGCGGTACGGAAATGAGCAGTTCTTC. This gives the protein CASSVRYGNEQFF. This rearrangement joins TRBV6-4 to TRBJ2-1; D is unresolved. The CDR3 totals 13 residues. Germline lookup yields CDR1 MRHNA and CDR2 SNTAGT. Trimming stripped 4 bases from V and 7 bases from J, with 11 bases between.

The V gene is TRBV9, the J gene TRBJ1-4; weak D call: TRBD1 (5 bases). V lost 1 base to trimming and J lost 5 bases, with 9 bases between them. The CDR3 is 14 residues long. The germline V gene has CDR1 SGDLS and CDR2 YYNGEE. The CDR3 sequence is CASSVMGGNEKLFF. Here the CDR3 DNA reads TGTGCCAGCAGCGTAATGGGGGGAAATGAAAAACTGTTTTTT.

The chain joins TRBV7-9 to TRBJ1-1, with D unresolved. This CDR3 has 13 amino acids. The V end was cut by 7 bases, the J end by 3 bases, with 12 bases between. The germline V gene has CDR1 SEHNR and CDR2 FQNEAQ (reference sequence). The CDR3 protein is CASIIREDTEAFF. The CDR3 DNA reads as TGTGCCAGCATTATACGGGAGGACACTGAAGCTTTCTTT.

The chain employs TRBV4-1 and TRBJ1-1; D ambiguous. The CDR3 extends over 17 amino acids. Trimming shortened V by 0 bases and J by 5 bases, and 19 bases separated the two germline ends. Germline V gene data show CDR1 as MGHRA and CDR2 as YSYEKL. The CDR3 region is CASSQDRFEGRGTEAFF. The CDR3 nucleotides are TGCGCCAGCAGCCAAGATCGATTCGAGGGTCGAGGAACTGAAGCTTTCTTT.

About this clone itself: The identical CDR3 is also encoded by other nucleotide sequences in the sample. The V call is TRBV6-5, the J call TRBJ1-4; a weak D match, TRBD1 (5 bases). The CDR3 is 13 residues long. Germline lookup yields CDR1 MNHEY and CDR2 SVGAGI. Trimming left V 2 bases short and J 6 bases short, with 7 bases between. The CDR3, as DNA: TGTGCCAGCAGTTACGGGGGGGATGAAAAACTGTTTTTT. Its translation is CASSYGGDEKLFF.